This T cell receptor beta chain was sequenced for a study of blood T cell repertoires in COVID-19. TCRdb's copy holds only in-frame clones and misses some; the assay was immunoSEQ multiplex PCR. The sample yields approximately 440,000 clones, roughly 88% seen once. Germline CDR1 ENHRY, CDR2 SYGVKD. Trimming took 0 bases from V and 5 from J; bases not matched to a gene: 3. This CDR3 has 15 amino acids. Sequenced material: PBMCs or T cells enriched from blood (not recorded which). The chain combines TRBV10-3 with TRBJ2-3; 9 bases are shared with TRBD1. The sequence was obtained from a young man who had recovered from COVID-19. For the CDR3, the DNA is TGTGCCATCAGTGAGTCGGGGACAGGGCAAGATACGCAGTATTTT. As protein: CAISESGTGQDTQYF.